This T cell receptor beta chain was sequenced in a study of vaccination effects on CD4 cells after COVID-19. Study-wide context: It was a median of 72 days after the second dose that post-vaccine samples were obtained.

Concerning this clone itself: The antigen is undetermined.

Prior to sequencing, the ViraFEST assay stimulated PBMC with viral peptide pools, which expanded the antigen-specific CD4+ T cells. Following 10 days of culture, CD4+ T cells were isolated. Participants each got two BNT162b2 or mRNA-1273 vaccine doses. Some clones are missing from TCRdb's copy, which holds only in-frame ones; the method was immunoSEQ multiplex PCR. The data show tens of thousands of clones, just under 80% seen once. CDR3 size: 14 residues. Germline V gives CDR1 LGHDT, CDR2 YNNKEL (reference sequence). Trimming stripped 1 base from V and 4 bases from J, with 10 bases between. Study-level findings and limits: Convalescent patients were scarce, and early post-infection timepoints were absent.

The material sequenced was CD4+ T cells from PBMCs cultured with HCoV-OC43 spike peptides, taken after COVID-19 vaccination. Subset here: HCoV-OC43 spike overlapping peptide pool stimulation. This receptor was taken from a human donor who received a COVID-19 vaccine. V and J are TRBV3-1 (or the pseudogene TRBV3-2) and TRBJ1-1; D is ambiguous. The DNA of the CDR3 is TGTGCCAGCAGCCAAGCCGGATTAGGCACTGAAGCTTTCTTT. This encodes CASSQAGLGTEAFF.